This T cell receptor beta chain appears in the sequencing data of a study of T-cell reconstitution after alpha-beta-depleted transplantation in children (dated by TCRdb to about 2016). Regarding the study in general: The study quantitatively tracked T-cell immune reconstitution after TCRalphabeta/CD19-depleted allogeneic hematopoietic cell transplantation in children using TCR repertoire profiling.

Library preparation employed PCR. Sequenced on an Illumina HiSeq 2500. TCR libraries were prepared with molecular barcoding, using unique molecular identifiers to normalize TCRbeta repertoire quantification. TCRdb reanalyzed the raw reads on its own, using fastp at Q25 for trimming and MiXCR for clone calling, and kept in-frame beta chains. CDR3 protein duplicates are merged, each entry listing the most common genes and DNA. This sample holds 450,000 to 600,000 distinct CDR3 sequences; 18% were observed only once. The ten largest clones take up 3% to 4% of the sample. Concerning this clonotype itself: It has no known antigen specificity. The input lacks base qualities; no much larger clone sits a single base away.

Trimming leaves V shorter by 5 bases and J shorter by 4 bases, with the junction holding 12 bases beyond the gene matches. The CDR3 starts with the cysteine, ends with the phenylalanine, and has 17 residues. Only the CDR3 region is kept as DNA, spanning 51 bases read in frame from base 1. Reading the germline V gene (reference sequence) gives CDR1 MNHEY and CDR2 SMNVEV. This TCR was recovered from a human donor who donated a stem cell graft to a child with acute lymphoblastic leukemia. The sequenced sample was PBMCs from the stem cell graft donor, obtained from the stem cell graft. The receptor chain draws on TRBV27 and TRBJ2-1; TRBD1 fits 9 bases in the junction. The nucleotides are TGTGCCAGCAGTCTAATACAGGGGGCTATGGGGTACAATGAGCAGTTCTTC. This gives the protein CASSLIQGAMGYNEQFF.